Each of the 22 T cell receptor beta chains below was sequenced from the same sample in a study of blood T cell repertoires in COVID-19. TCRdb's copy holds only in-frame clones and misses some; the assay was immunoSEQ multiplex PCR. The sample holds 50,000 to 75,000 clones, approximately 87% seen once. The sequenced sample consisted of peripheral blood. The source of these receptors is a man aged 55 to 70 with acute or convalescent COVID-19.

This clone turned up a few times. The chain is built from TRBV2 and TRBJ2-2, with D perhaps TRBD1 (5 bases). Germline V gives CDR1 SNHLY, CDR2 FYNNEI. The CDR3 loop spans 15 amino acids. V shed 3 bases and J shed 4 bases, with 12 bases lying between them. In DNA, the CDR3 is TGTGCCAGCAGTGAGGGCAGGGTGGCCACCGGGGAGCTGTTTTTT. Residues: CASSEGRVATGELFF.

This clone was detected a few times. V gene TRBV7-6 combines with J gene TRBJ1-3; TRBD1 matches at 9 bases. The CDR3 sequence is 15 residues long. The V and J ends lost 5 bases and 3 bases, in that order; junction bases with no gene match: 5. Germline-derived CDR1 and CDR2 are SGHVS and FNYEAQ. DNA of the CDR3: TGTGCCAGCAGCCCCGGGGGACAGGGTGGAAACACCATATATTTT. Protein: CASSPGGQGGNTIYF.

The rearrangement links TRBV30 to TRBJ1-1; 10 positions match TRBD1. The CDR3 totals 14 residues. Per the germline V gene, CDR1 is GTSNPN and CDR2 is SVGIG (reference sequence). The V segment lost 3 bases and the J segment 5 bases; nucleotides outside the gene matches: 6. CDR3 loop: CAWRRQGARTEAFF. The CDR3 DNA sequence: TGTGCCTGGAGACGACAGGGGGCGCGTACTGAAGCTTTCTTT.

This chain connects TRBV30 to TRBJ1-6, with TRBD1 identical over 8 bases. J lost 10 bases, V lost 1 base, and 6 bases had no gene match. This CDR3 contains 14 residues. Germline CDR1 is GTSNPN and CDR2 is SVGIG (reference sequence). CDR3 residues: CAWSEQGTGSPLHF. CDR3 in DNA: TGTGCCTGGAGTGAACAGGGGACAGGATCACCCCTCCACTTT.

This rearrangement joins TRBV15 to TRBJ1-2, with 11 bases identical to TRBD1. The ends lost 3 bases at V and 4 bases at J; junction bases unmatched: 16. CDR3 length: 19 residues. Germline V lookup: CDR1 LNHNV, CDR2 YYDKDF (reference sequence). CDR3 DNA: TGTGCCACCAGCAGTTCGAGCCCGGGACAGGGGGTAGGGCTCTATGGCTACACCTTC. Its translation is CATSSSSPGQGVGLYGYTF.

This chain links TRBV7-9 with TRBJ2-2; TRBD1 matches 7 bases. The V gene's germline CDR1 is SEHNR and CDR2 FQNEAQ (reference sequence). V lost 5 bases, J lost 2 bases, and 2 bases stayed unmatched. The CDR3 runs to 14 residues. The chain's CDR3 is CASSRDSNTGELFF. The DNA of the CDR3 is TGTGCCAGCAGCCGGGACAGTAACACCGGGGAGCTGTTTTTT.

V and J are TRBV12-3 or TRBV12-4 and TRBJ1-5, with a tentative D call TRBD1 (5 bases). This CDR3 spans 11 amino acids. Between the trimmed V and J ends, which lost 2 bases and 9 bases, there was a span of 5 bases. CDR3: CASSLRGPQHF. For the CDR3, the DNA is TGTGCCAGCAGTTTAAGGGGGCCCCAGCATTTT.

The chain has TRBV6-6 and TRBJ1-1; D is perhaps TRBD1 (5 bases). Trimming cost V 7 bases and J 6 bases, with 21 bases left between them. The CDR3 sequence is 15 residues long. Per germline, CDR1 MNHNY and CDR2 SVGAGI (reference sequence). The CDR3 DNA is TGTGCCAGCATTGGGGGGGGAGGGGCTGAAGCTGAAGCTTTCTTT. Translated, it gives CASIGGGGAEAEAFF.

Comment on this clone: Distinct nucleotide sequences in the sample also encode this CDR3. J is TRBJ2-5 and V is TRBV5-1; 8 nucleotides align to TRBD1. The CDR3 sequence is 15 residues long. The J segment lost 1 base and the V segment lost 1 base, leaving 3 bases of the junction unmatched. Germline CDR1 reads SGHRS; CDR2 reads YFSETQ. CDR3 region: CASSLQGASQETQYF. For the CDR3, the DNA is TGCGCCAGCAGCTTGCAGGGGGCGAGCCAAGAGACCCAGTACTTC.

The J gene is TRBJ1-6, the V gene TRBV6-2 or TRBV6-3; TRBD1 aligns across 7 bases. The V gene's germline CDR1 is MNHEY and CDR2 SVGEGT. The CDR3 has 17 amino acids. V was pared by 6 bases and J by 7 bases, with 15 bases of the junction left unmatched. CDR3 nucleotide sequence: TGTGCCAGCAGCATACCCACCGGGACAGTCCGCAATTCACCCCTCCACTTT. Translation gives CASSIPTGTVRNSPLHF.

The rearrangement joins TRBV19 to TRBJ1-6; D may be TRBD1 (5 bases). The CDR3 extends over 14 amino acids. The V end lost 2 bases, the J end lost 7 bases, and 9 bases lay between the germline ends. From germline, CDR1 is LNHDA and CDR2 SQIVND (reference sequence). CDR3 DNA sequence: TGTGCCAGTAGTATACAGGGTGGCAATTCACCCCTCCACTTT. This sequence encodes CASSIQGGNSPLHF.

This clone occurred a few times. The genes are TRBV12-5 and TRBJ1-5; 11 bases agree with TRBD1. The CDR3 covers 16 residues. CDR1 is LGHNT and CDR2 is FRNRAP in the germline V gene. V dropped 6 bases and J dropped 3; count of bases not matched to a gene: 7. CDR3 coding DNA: TGTGCTAGTGGACCGGGACAGGGGGGTAACAATCAGCCCCAGCATTTT. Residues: CASGPGQGGNNQPQHF.

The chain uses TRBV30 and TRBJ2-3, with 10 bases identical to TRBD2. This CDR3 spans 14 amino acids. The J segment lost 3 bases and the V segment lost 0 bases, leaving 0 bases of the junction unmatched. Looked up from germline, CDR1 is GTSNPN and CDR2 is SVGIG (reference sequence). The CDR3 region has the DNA TGTGCCTGGAGTGTAGCGGGGGGGACAGATACGCAGTATTTT. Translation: CAWSVAGGTDTQYF.

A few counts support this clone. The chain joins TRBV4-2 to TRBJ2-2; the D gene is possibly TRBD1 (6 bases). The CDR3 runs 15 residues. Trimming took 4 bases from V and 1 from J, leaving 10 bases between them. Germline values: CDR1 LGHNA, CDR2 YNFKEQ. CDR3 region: CASSLVGGNTGELFF. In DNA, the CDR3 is TGTGCCAGCAGCCTAGTAGGGGGGAACACCGGGGAGCTGTTTTTT.

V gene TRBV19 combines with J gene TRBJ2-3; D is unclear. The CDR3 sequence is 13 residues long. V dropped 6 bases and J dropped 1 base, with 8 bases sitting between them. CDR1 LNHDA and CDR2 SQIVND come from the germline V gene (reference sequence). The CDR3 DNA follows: TGTGCCAGTAGGCCCCCGGGCACAGATACGCAGTATTTT. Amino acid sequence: CASRPPGTDTQYF.

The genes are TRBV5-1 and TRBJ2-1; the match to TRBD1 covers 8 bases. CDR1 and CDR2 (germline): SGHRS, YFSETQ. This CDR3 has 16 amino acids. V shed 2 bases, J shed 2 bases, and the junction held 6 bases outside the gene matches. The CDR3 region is CASSFTGGNPYNEQFF. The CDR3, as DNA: TGCGCCAGCAGCTTTACAGGGGGAAACCCCTACAATGAGCAGTTCTTC.

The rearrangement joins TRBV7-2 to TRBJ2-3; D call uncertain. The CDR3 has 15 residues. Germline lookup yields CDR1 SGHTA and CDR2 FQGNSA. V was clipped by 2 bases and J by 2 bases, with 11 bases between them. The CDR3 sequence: CASSLIYLSTDTQYF. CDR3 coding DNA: TGTGCCAGCAGCTTAATATATCTCTCCACAGATACGCAGTATTTT. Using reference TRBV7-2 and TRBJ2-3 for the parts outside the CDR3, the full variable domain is GAGVSQSPSNKVTEKGKDVELRCDPISGHTALYWYRQSLGQGLEFLIYFQGNSAPDKSGLPSDRFSAERTGGSVSTLTIQRTQQEDSAVYLCASSLIYLSTDTQYFGPGTRLTVL.

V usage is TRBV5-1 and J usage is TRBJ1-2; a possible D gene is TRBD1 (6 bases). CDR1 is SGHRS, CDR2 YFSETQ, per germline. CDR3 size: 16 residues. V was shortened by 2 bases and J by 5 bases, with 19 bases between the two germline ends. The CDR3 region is CASSLLGAPVVYGYTF. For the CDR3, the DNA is TGCGCCAGCAGCTTATTGGGGGCCCCAGTCGTGTATGGCTACACCTTC.

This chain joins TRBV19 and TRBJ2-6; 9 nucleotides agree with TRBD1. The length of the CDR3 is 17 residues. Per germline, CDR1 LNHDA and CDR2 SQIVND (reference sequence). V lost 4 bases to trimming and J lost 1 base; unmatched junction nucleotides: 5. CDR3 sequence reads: CASSKSGTGSGANVLTF. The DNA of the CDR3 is TGTGCCAGTAGTAAATCCGGGACAGGGTCTGGGGCCAACGTCCTGACTTTC.

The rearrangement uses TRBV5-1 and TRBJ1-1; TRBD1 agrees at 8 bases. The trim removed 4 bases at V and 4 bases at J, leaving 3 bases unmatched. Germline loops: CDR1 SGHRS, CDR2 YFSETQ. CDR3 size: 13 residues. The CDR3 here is CASSIDRGTEAFF. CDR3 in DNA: TGCGCCAGCAGCATCGACAGGGGCACTGAAGCTTTCTTT.

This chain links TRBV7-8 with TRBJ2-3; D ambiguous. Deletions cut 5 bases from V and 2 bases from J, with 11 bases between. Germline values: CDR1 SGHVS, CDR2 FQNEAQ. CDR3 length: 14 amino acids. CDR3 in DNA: TGTGCCAGCAGCCCTCGTACTAACACAGATACGCAGTATTTT. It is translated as CASSPRTNTDTQYF.

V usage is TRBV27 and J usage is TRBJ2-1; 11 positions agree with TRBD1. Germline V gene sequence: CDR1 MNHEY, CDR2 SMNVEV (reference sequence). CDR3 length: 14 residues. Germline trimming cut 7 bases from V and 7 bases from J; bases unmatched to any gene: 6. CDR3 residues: CASTRDRGWNEQFF. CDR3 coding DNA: TGTGCCAGCACCCGGGACAGGGGGTGGAATGAGCAGTTCTTC.